This TCR beta chain stems from a study of T cell responses to AZD1222 COVID-19 vaccine. Germline assignment: CDR1 SGHRS and CDR2 YFSETQ. The V and J ends lost 0 bases and 7 bases respectively, with 10 bases between them. This CDR3 is 13 amino acids long. The protocol was immunoSEQ multiplex PCR, while the TCRdb copy is restricted to in-frame clones and leaves out a portion. The table has 200,000 or so clones, approximately 94% seen once. The table lists this clone with a few counts. The input for sequencing was peripheral blood, taken 28 days after the second AZD1222 dose. This receptor was taken from an adult who received the AZD1222 COVID-19 vaccine. The chain employs TRBV5-1 and TRBJ1-2; D gene unclear. This chain's CDR3 is CASSLEGSGGYTF. The CDR3 coding sequence is TGCGCCAGCAGCTTGGAGGGTTCTGGTGGCTACACCTTC.